Reported below is one T cell receptor beta chain. These data come from a study of T cell responses to AZD1222 COVID-19 vaccine. Profiling relied on immunoSEQ multiplex PCR, and the TCRdb table lists in-frame clones only, not all of them. Of just under 150,000 clones listed, 88% were seen once; the top ten hold 4.5% to 5.5%. V lost 5 bases and J lost 0, with 2 bases in between. Germline V gene lookup returns CDR1 MNHEY and CDR2 SVGEGT. The CDR3 sequence is 12 residues long. V and J are TRBV6-2 or TRBV6-3 and TRBJ1-5; D uncertain. The receptor was isolated from an adult who received the MenACWY meningococcal vaccine as a control. The sequencing here drew on peripheral blood, taken 28 days after the second dose of the MenACWY control vaccine. The CDR3 protein is CASSDSNQPQHF. The CDR3 coding sequence is TGTGCCAGCAGTGATAGCAATCAGCCCCAGCATTTT.